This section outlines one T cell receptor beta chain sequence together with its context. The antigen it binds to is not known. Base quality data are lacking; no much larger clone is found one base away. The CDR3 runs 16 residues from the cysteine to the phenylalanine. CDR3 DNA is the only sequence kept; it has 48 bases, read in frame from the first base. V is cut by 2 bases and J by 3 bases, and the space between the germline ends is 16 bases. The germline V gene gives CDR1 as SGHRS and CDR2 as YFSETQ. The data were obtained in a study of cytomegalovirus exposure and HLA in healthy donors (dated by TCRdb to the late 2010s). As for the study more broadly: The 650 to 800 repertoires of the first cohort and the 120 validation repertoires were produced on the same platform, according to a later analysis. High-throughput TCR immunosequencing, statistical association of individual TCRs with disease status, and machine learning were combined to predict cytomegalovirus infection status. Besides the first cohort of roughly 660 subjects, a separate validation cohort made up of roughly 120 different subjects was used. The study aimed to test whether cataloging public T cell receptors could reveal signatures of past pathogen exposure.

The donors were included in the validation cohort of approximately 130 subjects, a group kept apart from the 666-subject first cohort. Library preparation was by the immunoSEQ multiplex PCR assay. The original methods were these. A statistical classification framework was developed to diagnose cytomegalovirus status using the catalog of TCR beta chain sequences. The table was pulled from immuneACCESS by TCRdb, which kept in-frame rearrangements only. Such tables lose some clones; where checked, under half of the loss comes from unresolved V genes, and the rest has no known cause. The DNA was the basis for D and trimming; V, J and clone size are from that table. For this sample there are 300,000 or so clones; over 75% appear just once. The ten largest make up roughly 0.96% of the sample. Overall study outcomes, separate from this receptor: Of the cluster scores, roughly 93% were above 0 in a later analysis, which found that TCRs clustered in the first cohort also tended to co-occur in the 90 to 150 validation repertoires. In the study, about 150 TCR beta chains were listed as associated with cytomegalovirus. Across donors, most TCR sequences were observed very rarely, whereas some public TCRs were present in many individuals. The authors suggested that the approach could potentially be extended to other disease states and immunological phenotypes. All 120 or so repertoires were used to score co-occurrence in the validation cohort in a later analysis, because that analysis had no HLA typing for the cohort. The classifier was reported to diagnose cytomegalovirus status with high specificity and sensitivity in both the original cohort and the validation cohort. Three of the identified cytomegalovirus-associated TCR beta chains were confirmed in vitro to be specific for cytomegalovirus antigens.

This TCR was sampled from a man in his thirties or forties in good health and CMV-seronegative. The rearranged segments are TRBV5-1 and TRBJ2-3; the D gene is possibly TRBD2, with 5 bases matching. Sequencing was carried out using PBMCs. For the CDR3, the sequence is CASSFRIREPTDTQYF. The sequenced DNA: TGCGCCAGCAGCTTTAGGATCCGGGAACCGACAGATACGCAGTATTTT.